This entry is about one TCR beta chain. The CDR3 consists of 15 residues. Trimming removed 4 bases from V and 4 bases from J; junction bases left unmatched: 10. Germline V gene lookup returns CDR1 SGHRS and CDR2 YFSETQ. The sample comes from a study of blood T cells in healthy people across ages. A second PCR, run for about 6 to 11 cycles, used a sample-barcoded 5' primer plus a J-beta primer mix. MiXCR was run by TCRdb on the 5' RACE reads, yielding one entry per CDR3 protein. Among hundreds of thousands of distinct CDR3 sequences listed, under 65% were seen once. The sequence derives from a man aged 55 to 70 in good health. Source material: blood. The gene calls are TRBV5-1 and TRBJ2-7, with 8 nucleotides matching TRBD1. CDR3 residues: CASSRHRGNFYEQYF. CDR3 coding DNA: TGCGCCAGCAGCAGACACAGGGGGAACTTTTACGAGCAGTACTTC.